A selection of T cell receptor beta chains follows, all from one sample in a study of post-analysis software for immune sequencing data. TCRdb re-derived calls from the PCR reads in MiXCR, one entry per CDR3 protein. The table has 550,000 to 700,000 distinct CDR3 sequences, about 40% seen once. The sequenced sample was blood. The receptors stem from a girl aged 5-17 years with multiple sclerosis. Each CDR3 is given with its conserved first and last residue. The D gene is left open where the match is weak. A clone size is listed for some rows: how often the clone was seen (once, few, many), or a class if it is expanded.

cdr3_aa: CASSYARVRAGGNNEQFF; cdr3_nt: TGTGCCAGCAGTTACGCCCGGGTTAGGGCGGGAGGCAATAATGAGCAGTTCTTC; d_call: TRBD2; clone_size: -; v_call: TRBV6-2/TRBV6-3; j_call: TRBJ2-1
cdr3_aa: CASSGTGMSSYEQYF; cdr3_nt: TGCGCCAGCAGTGGCACAGGGATGAGCTCCTACGAGCAGTACTTC; d_call: -; clone_size: -; v_call: TRBV10-2; j_call: TRBJ2-7
cdr3_aa: CASSWGDNEQFF; cdr3_nt: TGTGCCAGCAGTTGGGGCGACAATGAGCAGTTCTTC; d_call: -; clone_size: -; v_call: TRBV11-1; j_call: TRBJ2-1
cdr3_aa: CASSSGGALSLEQFF; cdr3_nt: TGTGCCAGCAGCAGCGGGGGGGCACTATCTCTTGAGCAGTTCTTC; d_call: TRBD2; clone_size: -; v_call: TRBV3-1; j_call: TRBJ2-1
cdr3_aa: CSVRLGLAAEAGANVLTF; cdr3_nt: TGCAGCGTCCGCCTCGGACTAGCGGCAGAGGCTGGGGCCAACGTCCTGACTTTC; d_call: TRBD2; clone_size: -; v_call: TRBV29-1; j_call: TRBJ2-6
cdr3_aa: CASSPRDRGMDTQYF; cdr3_nt: TGTGCCAGCAGTCCCCGGGACAGGGGTATGGATACGCAGTATTTT; d_call: TRBD1; clone_size: -; v_call: TRBV12-3/TRBV12-4; j_call: TRBJ2-3
cdr3_aa: CASSLDGVSSNQPQHF; cdr3_nt: TGTGCCAGCAGTCTAGACGGCGTCTCTAGCAATCAGCCCCAGCATTTT; d_call: -; clone_size: -; v_call: TRBV12-3/TRBV12-4; j_call: TRBJ1-5
cdr3_aa: CASSVRGSNEKLFF; cdr3_nt: TGCGCCAGCAGTGTACGGGGTTCTAATGAAAAACTGTTTTTT; d_call: -; clone_size: -; v_call: TRBV10-2; j_call: TRBJ1-4
cdr3_aa: CSTSGTGVGEAFF; cdr3_nt: TGCAGCACATCCGGGACAGGGGTAGGTGAAGCTTTCTTT; d_call: TRBD1; clone_size: -; v_call: TRBV29-1; j_call: TRBJ1-1
cdr3_aa: CASSSKTFNTEAFF; cdr3_nt: TGTGCCAGCAGCTCCAAGACCTTTAACACTGAAGCTTTCTTT; d_call: -; clone_size: -; v_call: TRBV7-9; j_call: TRBJ1-1
cdr3_aa: CASSRDRAPHNEQFF; cdr3_nt: TGCGCCAGCAGCAGGGACAGGGCCCCCCACAATGAGCAGTTCTTC; d_call: TRBD1; clone_size: few; v_call: TRBV5-1; j_call: TRBJ2-1
cdr3_aa: CASRRGNEQFF; cdr3_nt: TGTGCCAGCAGGAGGGGGAATGAGCAGTTCTTC; d_call: -; clone_size: many; v_call: TRBV27; j_call: TRBJ2-1
cdr3_aa: CSAREGGLETQYF; cdr3_nt: TGCAGTGCTAGAGAAGGCGGTTTGGAGACCCAGTACTTC; d_call: -; clone_size: -; v_call: TRBV20-1; j_call: TRBJ2-5
cdr3_aa: CSARERRGVDGYTF; cdr3_nt: TGCAGTGCTAGAGAAAGGAGAGGGGTGGATGGCTACACCTTC; d_call: -; clone_size: few; v_call: TRBV20-1; j_call: TRBJ1-2
cdr3_aa: CASSVRGAYNEQFF; cdr3_nt: TGCGCCAGCAGCGTCCGAGGGGCTTACAATGAGCAGTTCTTC; d_call: -; clone_size: few; v_call: TRBV5-1; j_call: TRBJ2-1
cdr3_aa: CSVAGWITEAFF; cdr3_nt: TGCAGCGTTGCGGGGTGGATAACTGAAGCTTTCTTT; d_call: -; clone_size: -; v_call: TRBV29-1; j_call: TRBJ1-1
cdr3_aa: CSARVKRSYNEQFF; cdr3_nt: TGCAGTGCTAGAGTAAAACGCTCCTACAATGAGCAGTTCTTC; d_call: -; clone_size: -; v_call: TRBV20-1; j_call: TRBJ2-1
cdr3_aa: CASTGGLSGYTF; cdr3_nt: TGTGCCAGCACGGGGGGGCTAAGTGGCTACACCTTC; d_call: -; clone_size: -; v_call: TRBV7-9; j_call: TRBJ1-2
cdr3_aa: CSGFDSLTDTQYF; cdr3_nt: TGCAGCGGTTTCGACAGCCTCACAGATACGCAGTATTTT; d_call: -; clone_size: -; v_call: TRBV29-1; j_call: TRBJ2-3
cdr3_aa: CASSGTSGGSFGEQFF; cdr3_nt: TGTGCCAGCAGTGGAACTAGCGGGGGAAGCTTCGGGGAGCAGTTCTTC; d_call: TRBD2; clone_size: few; v_call: TRBV25-1; j_call: TRBJ2-1
cdr3_aa: CASSSRLAGGRQETQYF; cdr3_nt: TGTGCCAGCAGTTCTCGACTAGCGGGAGGGCGCCAAGAGACCCAGTACTTC; d_call: TRBD2; clone_size: -; v_call: TRBV12-3/TRBV12-4; j_call: TRBJ2-5
cdr3_aa: CASSLGEGIAYEQYF; cdr3_nt: TGTGCCAGCAGCTTAGGGGAAGGGATAGCCTACGAGCAGTACTTC; d_call: -; clone_size: -; v_call: TRBV7-2; j_call: TRBJ2-7
cdr3_aa: CASSLGYASYEQFF; cdr3_nt: TGTGCCAGCAGCTTAGGTTACGCTTCCTACGAGCAGTTCTTC; d_call: -; clone_size: -; v_call: TRBV7-2; j_call: TRBJ2-1
cdr3_aa: CASSPRTGTGELFF; cdr3_nt: TGTGCCAGCAGTCCCCGGACTGGCACCGGGGAGCTGTTTTTT; d_call: -; clone_size: few; v_call: TRBV27; j_call: TRBJ2-2
cdr3_aa: CSASRRGPKNIQYF; cdr3_nt: TGCAGTGCTAGCAGGCGGGGACCCAAAAACATTCAGTACTTC; d_call: -; clone_size: once; v_call: TRBV20-1; j_call: TRBJ2-4
cdr3_aa: CASSLGGSGSADTQYF; cdr3_nt: TGTGCCAGCAGTTTAGGGGGTAGCGGGAGCGCAGATACGCAGTATTTT; d_call: TRBD2; clone_size: few; v_call: TRBV12-3/TRBV12-4; j_call: TRBJ2-3
cdr3_aa: CASSDGRDGYNEQFF; cdr3_nt: TGTGCCAGCAGTGACGGGAGGGATGGCTACAATGAGCAGTTCTTC; d_call: TRBD2; clone_size: -; v_call: TRBV2; j_call: TRBJ2-1
cdr3_aa: CASSFMLLHTRGYGYTF; cdr3_nt: TGTGCCAGCAGCTTTATGTTACTCCATACCCGGGGCTATGGCTACACCTTC; d_call: -; clone_size: -; v_call: TRBV7-8; j_call: TRBJ1-2
cdr3_aa: CASSFRDRGWSYEQYF; cdr3_nt: TGTGCCAGCAGCTTCCGGGACAGGGGGTGGTCCTACGAGCAGTACTTC; d_call: TRBD1; clone_size: few; v_call: TRBV5-5; j_call: TRBJ2-7
cdr3_aa: CASTHHRGALSYNEQFF; cdr3_nt: TGTGCCAGCACCCACCATCGGGGGGCCCTCTCCTACAATGAGCAGTTCTTC; d_call: -; clone_size: few; v_call: TRBV12-3/TRBV12-4; j_call: TRBJ2-1
cdr3_aa: CASSVGPKGLHYEQYF; cdr3_nt: TGTGCCAGCAGCGTAGGACCGAAAGGTCTCCACTACGAGCAGTACTTC; d_call: -; clone_size: once; v_call: TRBV9; j_call: TRBJ2-7
cdr3_aa: CASSPERQEYTEAFF; cdr3_nt: TGTGCCAGCAGCCCGGAACGACAGGAATACACTGAAGCTTTCTTT; d_call: -; clone_size: few; v_call: TRBV7-2; j_call: TRBJ1-1
cdr3_aa: CATSDRLAEETQYF; cdr3_nt: TGTGCCACCAGTGACCGACTAGCGGAAGAGACCCAGTACTTC; d_call: TRBD2; clone_size: few; v_call: TRBV24-1; j_call: TRBJ2-5
cdr3_aa: CASRTGTGLLNTEAFF; cdr3_nt: TGTGCCAGCAGGACCGGGACAGGGCTCCTGAACACTGAAGCTTTCTTT; d_call: TRBD1; clone_size: -; v_call: TRBV12-3/TRBV12-4; j_call: TRBJ1-1
cdr3_aa: CSASVLAGGEQFF; cdr3_nt: TGCAGTGCTAGTGTACTAGCGGGGGGGGAGCAGTTCTTC; d_call: TRBD2; clone_size: -; v_call: TRBV20-1; j_call: TRBJ2-1
cdr3_aa: CSAREGTLGSLAEQFF; cdr3_nt: TGCAGTGCTAGGGAAGGGACCCTAGGGTCGCTAGCTGAGCAGTTCTTC; d_call: -; clone_size: -; v_call: TRBV20-1; j_call: TRBJ2-1
cdr3_aa: CASGGTVGDQSAQHF; cdr3_nt: TGTGCCTCGGGGGGGACAGTCGGGGATCAATCGGCCCAGCATTTT; d_call: TRBD1; clone_size: -; v_call: TRBV10-3; j_call: TRBJ1-5
cdr3_aa: CSAVGTRTGSPREQFF; cdr3_nt: TGCAGCGCTGTCGGGACCAGAACAGGGTCGCCAAGGGAGCAGTTCTTC; d_call: -; clone_size: -; v_call: TRBV29-1; j_call: TRBJ2-1
cdr3_aa: CASSLRGGHGASNQPQHF; cdr3_nt: TGTGCCAGCAGTTTACGCGGGGGACACGGGGCGAGCAATCAGCCCCAGCATTTT; d_call: -; clone_size: few; v_call: TRBV12-3/TRBV12-4; j_call: TRBJ1-5
cdr3_aa: CASTPRDRDDEQYF; cdr3_nt: TGTGCCAGCACCCCCCGGGACAGGGACGACGAGCAGTACTTC; d_call: TRBD1; clone_size: few; v_call: TRBV5-5; j_call: TRBJ2-7
cdr3_aa: CSAKLRDIRYNEQFF; cdr3_nt: TGCAGTGCAAAGCTCCGGGACATCCGATACAATGAGCAGTTCTTC; d_call: -; clone_size: -; v_call: TRBV20-1; j_call: TRBJ2-1
cdr3_aa: CASSLENSGRQTRSDYGYTF; cdr3_nt: TGTGCCAGCAGCTTAGAAAACTCGGGGAGGCAGACCCGATCGGACTATGGCTACACCTTC; d_call: -; clone_size: -; v_call: TRBV7-2; j_call: TRBJ1-2
cdr3_aa: CASSLARGETQYF; cdr3_nt: TGTGCCAGCAGTTTAGCTCGGGGAGAGACCCAGTACTTC; d_call: -; clone_size: many; v_call: TRBV12-3/TRBV12-4; j_call: TRBJ2-5
cdr3_aa: CASRQRGSFYGHTF; cdr3_nt: TGTGCCAGCAGACAACGTGGCAGTTTCTATGGCCACACCTTC; d_call: -; clone_size: -; v_call: TRBV12-3/TRBV12-4; j_call: TRBJ1-2
cdr3_aa: CASSSQGAANEKLFF; cdr3_nt: TGCGCCAGCAGCTCGCAGGGGGCGGCTAATGAAAAACTGTTTTTT; d_call: TRBD1; clone_size: -; v_call: TRBV5-1; j_call: TRBJ1-4
cdr3_aa: CASSQSVPSHTEAFF; cdr3_nt: TGTGCCAGCAGCCAGAGTGTTCCGTCCCACACTGAAGCTTTCTTT; d_call: -; clone_size: -; v_call: TRBV7-9; j_call: TRBJ1-1
cdr3_aa: CASSEARASGGNEQFF; cdr3_nt: TGTGCCAGCAGTGAAGCACGGGCTAGCGGGGGCAATGAGCAGTTCTTC; d_call: TRBD2; clone_size: few; v_call: TRBV2; j_call: TRBJ2-1
cdr3_aa: CASSFSTGTPRGTEAFF; cdr3_nt: TGTGCCAGCAGCTTCTCGACAGGGACACCCCGGGGCACTGAAGCTTTCTTT; d_call: TRBD1; clone_size: -; v_call: TRBV7-9; j_call: TRBJ1-1
cdr3_aa: CSASGRPRTFSTDTQYF; cdr3_nt: TGCAGTGCTAGCGGTCGACCCCGAACCTTTAGCACAGATACGCAGTATTTT; d_call: -; clone_size: -; v_call: TRBV20-1; j_call: TRBJ2-3
cdr3_aa: CASSDRQSVAFF; cdr3_nt: TGCGCCAGCAGCGACCGACAGTCGGTGGCTTTCTTT; d_call: -; clone_size: few; v_call: TRBV5-1; j_call: TRBJ1-1
cdr3_aa: CSVDGTSGGYYEQYF; cdr3_nt: TGCAGCGTTGATGGGACTAGCGGGGGCTACTACGAGCAGTACTTC; d_call: TRBD2; clone_size: many; v_call: TRBV29-1; j_call: TRBJ2-7
cdr3_aa: CASAHFTGELFF; cdr3_nt: TGTGCCAGCGCGCACTTCACCGGGGAGCTGTTTTTT; d_call: -; clone_size: few; v_call: TRBV6-6; j_call: TRBJ2-2
cdr3_aa: CSARGPGAGGYNEQFF; cdr3_nt: TGCAGTGCTAGGGGTCCTGGAGCGGGGGGCTACAATGAGCAGTTCTTC; d_call: TRBD2; clone_size: -; v_call: TRBV20-1; j_call: TRBJ2-1
cdr3_aa: CASSETGNYGYTF; cdr3_nt: TGTGCCAGCAGCGAGACAGGGAACTATGGCTACACCTTC; d_call: TRBD1; clone_size: many; v_call: TRBV12-3/TRBV12-4; j_call: TRBJ1-2